The next 8 T cell receptor beta chains were all read from a single sample in a study of T cell clusters in autoimmune cytopenias (dated by TCRdb to about 2019). For each sample, TRB amplification used approximately 230 ng of peripheral blood genomic DNA, equal to some 38,000 genome equivalents. The data were produced on an Illumina MiSeq. TRB rearrangements were amplified by multiplex PCR following a touch-down protocol, with the TRB-A and TRB-B primer pools mixed in one tube. Reprocessed by TCRdb, the reads give a single entry per CDR3 protein sequence, without DNA. The sample has 6,000 to 9,500 distinct CDR3 sequences on record. 4.5% to 5% of the sample goes to the ten largest clones. The sequenced sample was peripheral blood. The receptors come from a human donor with an autoimmune cytopenia or autoimmune hepatitis (not recorded which).

The rearrangement links TRBV6-1 to TRBJ1-1. Germline V CDR1 and CDR2: MNHNS, SASEGT. The CDR3 runs to 13 residues. CDR3 in amino acids: CASSAAQNTEAFF.

This clonotype shows up as medium-sized by frequency. This sequence joins TRBV24-1 and TRBJ2-7; TCRdb returns TRBD1, unconfirmable since there is no DNA. The CDR3 is 15 amino acids. Germline values: CDR1 KGHDR, CDR2 SFDVKD. This CDR3 reads CATSDPGQGAYEQYF.

This clonotype is classed as medium-sized by frequency. The J gene is TRBJ1-4, the V gene TRBV7-9. The CDR3 consists of 16 residues. Germline V gene sequence: CDR1 SEHNR, CDR2 FQNEAQ (reference sequence). CDR3 region: CASTTKRTGEGEKLFF.

The chain carries TRBV20-1 and TRBJ1-1. Germline CDR1 DFQATT, CDR2 SNEGSKA (reference sequence). The CDR3 sequence is 16 residues long. CDR3 sequence reads: CSARSLYTSGNTEAFF.

The rearrangement joins TRBV5-8 to TRBJ2-7; the TCRdb call, TRBD1, lacks DNA for checking. Germline loops: CDR1 SGHTS, CDR2 YDEGEE. The CDR3 is made up of 16 amino acids. The CDR3 region is CASSLAISTGFHEQYF.

This clonotype is classed as medium-sized by frequency. The chain combines TRBV11-2 with TRBJ1-1; TCRdb outputs TRBD1, but without DNA this stays unchecked. CDR3 size: 15 residues. The V gene's germline CDR1 is SGHAT and CDR2 FQNNGV. The chain's CDR3 is CASSLEGDRGAEAFF. The whole variable domain, filled in from reference TRBV11-2 and TRBJ1-1, reads EAGVAQSPRYKIIEKRQSVAFWCNPISGHATLYWYQQILGQGPKLLIQFQNNGVVDDSQLPKDRFSAERLKGVDSTLKIQPAKLEDSAVYLCASSLEGDRGAEAFFGQGTRLTVV.

The V and J genes are TRBV6-2 or TRBV6-3 and TRBJ2-1; TCRdb's D call, TRBD1, is unchecked because there is no DNA. The CDR3 sequence is 14 residues long. CDR1 is MNHEY and CDR2 is SVGEGT in the germline V gene. The CDR3 loop reads CASSYSGQYNEQFF.

The V and J genes are TRBV18 and TRBJ1-2; TCRdb lists TRBD1, though no DNA is available to test this call. The CDR3 has 14 residues. Per germline, CDR1 KGHSH and CDR2 LQKENI. The CDR3 sequence: CASSPPQGNYGYTF.